The 29 T cell receptor beta chains given below trace back to one sample, sequenced in a study of technical replicates of blood from a handful of donors. Sequencing was performed with immunoSEQ multiplex PCR; in TCRdb, only in-frame clones are kept and a portion is missing. The data contain tens of thousands of clones, approximately 90% of them singletons. The sample was PBMCs. These receptor sequences come from a human donor in good health. Some clones in this sample may be carry-over from other donors' samples.

The CDR3 reads CASSYGPEQYF. CDR3 nucleotides: TGTGCCAGCAGTTACGGGCCAGAGCAGTACTTC. This chain links TRBV6-5 with TRBJ2-7; D is uncertain. From germline, CDR1 is MNHEY and CDR2 SVGAGI. This CDR3 has 11 amino acids. Between the trimmed V and J ends, which lost 2 bases and 7 bases, there was a span of 6 bases.

The chain has TRBV11-1 and TRBJ1-2; 7 bases are shared with TRBD1. This CDR3 has 14 amino acids. V was pared by 6 bases and J by 10 bases, with 14 bases of the junction left unmatched. Germline V gene data show CDR1 as SGHAT and CDR2 as FQDESV (reference sequence). CDR3 coding DNA: TGTGCCAGCAGTGAGGTGACGACAGGGCCCGACTACACCTTC. Encoded protein: CASSEVTTGPDYTF. The whole variable domain, filled in from reference TRBV11-1 and TRBJ1-2, reads EAEVAQSPRYKITEKSQAVAFWCDPISGHATLYWYRQILGQGPELLVQFQDESVVDDSQLPKDRFSAERLKGVDSTLKIQPAELGDSAMYLCASSEVTTGPDYTFGSGTRLTVV.

The chain couples TRBV7-2 to TRBJ2-3; D gene ambiguous. V was clipped by 0 bases and J by 5 bases, with 6 bases between them. The length of the CDR3 is 13 residues. Germline-derived CDR1 and CDR2 are SGHTA and FQGNSA. CDR3 coding DNA: TGTGCCAGCAGCTTAGCGAACGGAGATACGCAGTATTTT. Amino acid sequence: CASSLANGDTQYF.

J is TRBJ1-2 and V is TRBV7-2, with TRBD1 identical over 8 bases. The CDR3 runs to 14 residues. V dropped 4 bases and J dropped 4; count of bases not matched to a gene: 5. CDR1 and CDR2 from the germline V gene are SGHTA and FQGNSA. CDR3 in amino acids: CASSSGQGSYGYTF. CDR3 sequence (DNA): TGTGCCAGCAGCTCCGGACAGGGCTCCTATGGCTACACCTTC.

This chain connects TRBV9 to TRBJ2-7, with D possibly being TRBD2 (7 bases). Trimming pared 0 bases from V and 4 bases from J, leaving 14 bases between. The V gene's germline CDR1 is SGDLS and CDR2 YYNGEE. The CDR3 consists of 15 residues. The CDR3 region has the DNA TGTGCCAGCAGCGTAGCTCCGGGGGGCTTATACGAGCAGTACTTC. This sequence encodes CASSVAPGGLYEQYF.

Concerning this clone itself: The identical CDR3 is also encoded by other nucleotide sequences in the sample. This chain joins TRBV18 and TRBJ1-1, with D perhaps TRBD1 (5 bases). This CDR3 contains 12 residues. Germline CDR1 is KGHSH and CDR2 is LQKENI. With 3 bases removed from V and 7 bases from J, the gap between germline ends came to 9 bases. The CDR3 DNA sequence: TGTGCCAGCTCACCGCTCCAGGGTGAAGCTTTCTTT. Its protein product is CASSPLQGEAFF.

This clone appeared once. The chain is built from TRBV6-1 and TRBJ2-3; D might be TRBD1 (5 bases). CDR1 and CDR2 (germline): MNHNS, SASEGT. V was pared by 5 bases and J by 4 bases, with 10 bases between. The length of the CDR3 is 13 residues. The CDR3 sequence is CASSPKGPDTQYF. CDR3 sequence (DNA): TGTGCCAGCAGTCCGAAGGGGCCAGATACGCAGTATTTT.

The count of this clone is one. The chain combines TRBV20-1 with TRBJ2-7; TRBD1 might be the D (5 bases). The CDR3 spans 11 residues. The germline V gene has CDR1 DFQATT and CDR2 SNEGSKA (reference sequence). The ends were cut back, 5 bases at V and 3 bases at J, with 8 bases in the middle. The DNA for the CDR3 is TGCAGTGCTCCGGACATCTACGAGCAGTACTTC. Amino acid sequence: CSAPDIYEQYF.

V and J are TRBV30 and TRBJ2-2, with 8 bases aligning to TRBD2. Looked up from germline, CDR1 is GTSNPN and CDR2 is SVGIG (reference sequence). J gave up 3 bases and V 2 bases, and 8 bases lay outside the gene matches. The CDR3 has 16 residues. The CDR3 nucleotides are TGTGCCTGGAGTCGCATAGCGGGATCATACACCGGGGAGCTGTTTTTT. Its translation is CAWSRIAGSYTGELFF.

The chain couples TRBV25-1 to TRBJ1-3; 7 nucleotides match TRBD1. V lost 6 bases, J lost 1 base, and 6 bases stayed unmatched. The CDR3 runs to 15 residues. Germline assignment: CDR1 MGHDK and CDR2 SYGVNS. CDR3 DNA sequence: TGTGCCAGCAGCACCCACAGGGGTTCTGGAAACACCATATATTTT. Translating gives CASSTHRGSGNTIYF.

The chain is built from TRBV2 and TRBJ2-7, with D possibly TRBD2 on 6 matching bases. V dropped 4 bases and J dropped 4 bases, with 11 bases sitting between them. CDR3 length: 13 amino acids. Germline assignment: CDR1 SNHLY and CDR2 FYNNEI. The CDR3 coding sequence is TGTGCCAGCAGTGGTTCCGGGGGATACGAGCAGTACTTC. Amino acid sequence: CASSGSGGYEQYF.

Here the CDR3 reads CASSPGGVTYEQYF. The CDR3 region has the DNA TGTGCCAGCAGCCCGGGGGGGGTGACCTACGAGCAGTACTTC. The chain joins TRBV5-4 to TRBJ2-7; 8 bases line up with TRBD2. The V and J ends lost 4 bases and 2 bases, in that order; junction bases with no gene match: 5. The CDR3 covers 14 residues. The germline CDR1 and CDR2 sequences are SGHNT and YYREEE (reference sequence).

The chain is built from TRBV6-1 and TRBJ1-2; no clear D gene. The CDR3 length is 11 residues. CDR1 and CDR2 (germline): MNHNS, SASEGT. The germline V and J ends were trimmed by 7 bases and 7 bases, with 10 bases remaining between them. CDR3 DNA: TGTGCCAGCACGGGGAATTCTGGCTACACCTTC. As protein: CASTGNSGYTF.

Only one count was recorded for this clone. The CDR3 sequence: CASSYSRGVYGYTF. The CDR3 DNA reads TGTGCCAGCAGTTACAGTCGGGGGGTCTATGGCTACACCTTC. This chain joins TRBV6-5 and TRBJ1-2, with TRBD1 as a possible D gene (5 bases). The CDR3 loop spans 14 amino acids. Germline V gene sequence: CDR1 MNHEY, CDR2 SVGAGI. The V and J ends lost 2 bases and 4 bases respectively, with 11 bases between them.

The rearrangement joins TRBV7-3 to TRBJ2-7; D might be TRBD2 (6 bases). Germline loops: CDR1 SGHTA, CDR2 FQGTGA. The ends were cut back, 5 bases at V and 5 bases at J, with 19 bases in the middle. This CDR3 is 15 amino acids long. As DNA, the CDR3 is TGTGCCAGCAGCGCAAGTGGGGGAGGTGGCGACGAGCAGTACTTC. Protein product: CASSASGGGGDEQYF.

The gene calls are TRBV7-6 and TRBJ2-3; a weak D match, TRBD1 (5 bases). V was cut by 4 bases and J by 5 bases, with 19 bases left in between. From germline, CDR1 is SGHVS and CDR2 FNYEAQ. The CDR3 has 16 amino acids. The CDR3 reads CASSSSPTRVKDTQYF. The CDR3 nucleotides read TGTGCCAGCAGCTCCTCCCCAACCAGGGTAAAAGATACGCAGTATTTT.

The chain carries TRBV15 and TRBJ1-1; possibly TRBD1 for D (5 bases). CDR1 is LNHNV, CDR2 YYDKDF, per germline (reference sequence). The CDR3 is made up of 13 amino acids. V lost 6 bases and J 1 base, leaving 9 bases between the germline ends. The CDR3 region has the DNA TGTGCCACCAGGCGTGACAGGAACACTGAAGCTTTCTTT. This translates into CATRRDRNTEAFF.

The chain joins TRBV5-6 to TRBJ2-5; no definite D call. The germline V gene encodes CDR1 SGHDT and CDR2 YYEEEE. This CDR3 comprises 15 residues. Trimming stripped 4 bases from V and 5 bases from J, with 18 bases between. The CDR3: CASSPRWSRRETQYF. CDR3 sequence (DNA): TGTGCCAGCAGCCCCAGGTGGTCCAGAAGGGAGACCCAGTACTTC.

This chain connects TRBV6-5 to TRBJ2-1; D is perhaps TRBD2 (5 bases). Germline CDR1 is MNHEY and CDR2 is SVGAGI. V was cut by 5 bases and J by 5 bases, with 13 bases left in between. The CDR3 has 14 residues. The CDR3: CASSPPGVNNEQFF. The CDR3 DNA reads as TGTGCCAGCAGTCCCCCCGGGGTTAACAATGAGCAGTTCTTC.

The CDR3 region is CASSPSIRQAHSPLHF. The CDR3 nucleotides are TGCGCCAGCAGCCCATCTATCCGGCAGGCCCATTCACCCCTCCACTTT. V is TRBV4-3 and J is TRBJ1-6, with D unclear. The V end was cut by 4 bases, the J end by 8 bases, with 18 bases between. Germline V gives CDR1 LGHNA, CDR2 YSLEER. The CDR3 length is 16 residues.

This rearrangement joins TRBV19 to TRBJ2-1; the D gene is possibly TRBD2 (5 bases). CDR3 length equals 15 residues. Germline V lookup: CDR1 LNHDA, CDR2 SQIVND (reference sequence). The V end lost 3 bases, the J end lost 5 bases, and 14 bases lay between the germline ends. The CDR3 loop is CASSMPGLTNNEQFF. CDR3 nucleotides: TGTGCCAGTAGTATGCCTGGACTGACGAACAATGAGCAGTTCTTC. The variable domain in full, with the rest retrieved from reference TRBV19 and TRBJ2-1, is DGGITQSPKYLFRKEGQNVTLSCEQNLNHDAMYWYRQDPGQGLRLIYYSQIVNDFQKGDIAEGYSVSREKKESFPLTVTSAQKNPTAFYLCASSMPGLTNNEQFFGPGTRLTVL.

The J gene is TRBJ2-3, the V gene TRBV19; D is unresolved. CDR1 is LNHDA, CDR2 SQIVND, per germline (reference sequence). This CDR3 spans 13 amino acids. The V end was cut by 3 bases, the J end by 6 bases, with 10 bases between. In nucleotides, the CDR3 is TGTGCCAGTAGTATCCTCTGGGCGGATACGCAGTATTTT. The encoded protein is CASSILWADTQYF.

This chain connects TRBV7-2 to TRBJ2-1; D is unresolved. Germline V lookup: CDR1 SGHTA, CDR2 FQGNSA. This CDR3 contains 13 residues. V dropped 4 bases and J dropped 12 bases, with 16 bases sitting between them. CDR3 DNA sequence: TGTGCCAGCAGCTCCCACCCTTATCCCAGGCAGTTCTTC. As protein: CASSSHPYPRQFF. The complete variable domain, with remaining parts taken from reference TRBV7-2 and TRBJ2-1, reads GAGVSQSPSNKVTEKGKDVELRCDPISGHTALYWYRQSLGQGLEFLIYFQGNSAPDKSGLPSDRFSAERTGGSVSTLTIQRTQQEDSAVYLCASSSHPYPRQFFGPGTRLTVL.

J is TRBJ2-7 and V is TRBV7-9; 11 bases are shared with TRBD2. The V and J ends lost 1 base and 9 bases, in that order; junction bases with no gene match: 8. The length of the CDR3 is 15 residues. Germline CDR1 reads SEHNR; CDR2 reads FQNEAQ (reference sequence). This CDR3 reads CASSLGLAGGVGQYF. The CDR3, as DNA: TGTGCCAGCAGCTTAGGCCTAGCGGGAGGTGTAGGGCAGTACTTC.

The count of this clone is one. The chain employs TRBV7-9 and TRBJ1-3; D unresolved. The CDR3 is 14 amino acids. CDR1 is SEHNR and CDR2 is FQNEAQ in the germline V gene (reference sequence). Trimming stripped 5 bases from V and 3 bases from J, with 11 bases between. CDR3 nucleotides: TGTGCCAGCAGCCCAAGAGGCCATGGAAACACCATATATTTT. Translating it yields CASSPRGHGNTIYF.

The rearrangement joins TRBV9 to TRBJ2-1; TRBD2 is a possible D gene (6 bases). Germline values: CDR1 SGDLS, CDR2 YYNGEE. The CDR3 totals 15 residues. Between the trimmed V and J ends, which lost 4 bases and 9 bases, there was a span of 20 bases. The CDR3 here is CASSYGRTSLGEQFF. As DNA, the CDR3 is TGTGCCAGCAGCTACGGGAGAACGTCCTTGGGTGAGCAGTTCTTC.

The rearrangement joins TRBV4-3 to TRBJ2-1; a possible D gene is TRBD1 (5 bases). V was shortened by 0 bases and J by 0 bases, with 12 bases between the two germline ends. This CDR3 spans 17 amino acids. CDR1 is LGHNA, CDR2 YSLEER, per germline. The CDR3 DNA follows: TGCGCCAGCAGCCAAGATCAGGCGACAGTCTCCTACAATGAGCAGTTCTTC. Its protein product is CASSQDQATVSYNEQFF.

This clone was seen a single time. The chain employs TRBV13 and TRBJ1-6; D is undetermined. This CDR3 region has 15 residues. Trimming took 0 bases from V and 9 from J, leaving 12 bases between them. From germline, CDR1 is PRHDT and CDR2 FYEKMQ (reference sequence). CDR3 in DNA: TGTGCCAGCAGCTTAGGCATGGGGAGTGGTTCACCCCTCCACTTT. This codes for CASSLGMGSGSPLHF. Variable domain in full (rest from reference TRBV13 and TRBJ1-6): AAGVIQSPRHLIKEKRETATLKCYPIPRHDTVYWYQQGPGQDPQFLISFYEKMQSDKGSIPDRFSAQQFSDYHSELNMSSLELGDSALYFCASSLGMGSGSPLHFGNGTRLTVT.

The rearrangement joins TRBV28 to TRBJ2-7, with TRBD2 as a possible D gene (6 bases). Per germline, CDR1 MDHEN and CDR2 SYDVKM. V lost 6 bases to trimming and J lost 2 bases, with 23 bases between them. The CDR3 loop spans 17 amino acids. The DNA for the CDR3 is TGTGCCAGCAGCCTCCAGATGGAGGGACCGGGGACCTACGAGCAGTACTTC. Protein: CASSLQMEGPGTYEQYF.